These 5 T cell receptor beta chains were all obtained from the same sample, sequenced in a study of blood T cell repertoires in COVID-19. Profiled with immunoSEQ multiplex PCR; TCRdb holds only in-frame clones, not every one. The table records fewer than 40,000 clones, nearly 90% of them present only once. The sample taken for sequencing was peripheral blood. The receptor set was obtained from a man between 65 and 80 years old with active COVID-19.

J is TRBJ2-3 and V is TRBV6-2 or TRBV6-3, with 15 bases identical to TRBD2. The CDR3 is 20 amino acids. CDR1 and CDR2 from the germline V gene are MNHEY and SVGEGT. The trim removed 0 bases at V and 4 bases at J, leaving 11 bases unmatched. The CDR3 here is CASSYSLRTSGGARADTQYF. The CDR3 DNA sequence: TGTGCCAGCAGTTACTCACTACGGACTAGCGGGGGGGCTAGAGCAGATACGCAGTATTTT.

This rearrangement joins TRBV18 to TRBJ2-2; D gene ambiguous. The germline V gene has CDR1 KGHSH and CDR2 LQKENI. The CDR3 has 13 amino acids. The V gene lost 3 bases and the J gene lost 6 bases, with 8 bases spanning the gap. The CDR3 here is CASSPLDPGELFF. The CDR3 coding sequence is TGTGCCAGCTCACCCCTAGACCCCGGGGAGCTGTTTTTT.

The rearrangement links TRBV4-1 to TRBJ2-7; 9 positions match TRBD1. The CDR3 is 15 amino acids. V lost 1 base and J lost 4; bases outside the gene matches: 5. The germline V gene encodes CDR1 MGHRA and CDR2 YSYEKL. This chain's CDR3 is CASSQGPGQGYEQYF. DNA for the CDR3: TGCGCCAGCAGCCAAGGGCCGGGACAGGGTTACGAGCAGTACTTC.

V is TRBV4-1 and J is TRBJ2-1, with 10 positions matching TRBD2. CDR1 MGHRA and CDR2 YSYEKL come from the germline V gene. CDR3 length: 15 amino acids. Trimming cost V 4 bases and J 4 bases; bases outside gene matches: 4. CDR3 bases: TGCGCCAGCAGCCCGGGACTAGCGCCTTACAATGAGCAGTTCTTC. This gives the protein CASSPGLAPYNEQFF.

This clone was picked up a small number of times. This chain links TRBV5-4 with TRBJ1-3; 7 nucleotides match TRBD1. The CDR3 loop spans 16 amino acids. V lost 0 bases to trimming and J lost 0 bases; unmatched junction nucleotides: 3. In germline, CDR1 is SGHNT, CDR2 YYREEE (reference sequence). Here the CDR3 reads CASSLEGQLSGNTIYF. In DNA form, the CDR3 reads TGTGCCAGCAGCTTGGAGGGACAGCTCTCTGGAAACACCATATATTTT.